Listed below are T cell receptor beta chains from one sample, sequenced in a study of blood T cell dynamics during melanoma immunotherapy. The data were produced by immunoSEQ multiplex PCR, yet TCRdb's version contains in-frame clones alone and is incomplete. The data contain roughly 9,000 clones, around 86% of them singletons. The source was blood, collected from a patient treated with checkpoint blockade. These receptors were taken from a human donor with melanoma. CDR3s leave out the opening cysteine and the closing phenylalanine or tryptophan. D genes are given only for firm matches.

d_call	v_call	j_call	cdr3_aa
TRBD1	TRBV5-1	TRBJ2-2	ASSLAMTGRLTGELF
-	TRBV10-3	TRBJ1-5	AISNWTGNQPQH
TRBD2	TRBV5-6	TRBJ2-1	ASSLPPPRGGYNEQF
-	TRBV4-3	-	ASSPQGGGNEQY
-	TRBV7-3	TRBJ2-2	ASSTGGGELF
-	TRBV7-2	TRBJ2-5	ASSLGLTVSIGETQY
-	TRBV11-2	TRBJ2-5	ASSFGAARTQY
TRBD2	TRBV27	TRBJ2-6	ASGYLGTSGTSGANVLT
TRBD1	TRBV7-9	TRBJ1-6	ATRTGDNSPLH
-	TRBV30	TRBJ2-7	AWSVSRYEQY
-	TRBV5-1	TRBJ1-1	ASSPSRVGGSNTEAF
-	TRBV30	TRBJ1-1	AWREGNTEAF
-	TRBV28	TRBJ1-1	ASSLRTPGGDAF
TRBD1	TRBV30	TRBJ2-2	AWSGGTAYTGELF
TRBD1	TRBV4-2	TRBJ1-1	ASSPWDRASAEAF
TRBD2	TRBV2	TRBJ2-7	ASRAGTSGAYEQY
TRBD2	TRBV13	TRBJ2-2	ASSRQSLGGGSRGELF
-	TRBV5-1	TRBJ1-1	ASRLGLGRIRAF
TRBD1	TRBV25-1	TRBJ1-6	ASGDSLTGVESPLH
-	TRBV11-3	TRBJ2-7	ASSLNMRGRNEQY
-	TRBV9	TRBJ1-5	ASSKGVSNQPQH
-	TRBV19	TRBJ1-2	ASSKGKNYGYT
-	TRBV5-6	TRBJ1-1	ASSLETRGRAF
TRBD1	TRBV7-3	TRBJ1-5	ASSWTGDQPQH
TRBD1	TRBV10-3	TRBJ1-6	AISTGQGISNSPLH
-	TRBV20-1	TRBJ2-7	GYKRSYEQY
-	TRBV7-2	TRBJ2-7	ASSLGHQVGEQY
TRBD1	TRBV7-2	TRBJ1-5	ASSLEGQGQPQH
-	TRBV5-6	TRBJ1-3	ASSLSSLSGNTIY
-	TRBV29-1	TRBJ2-7	SVVVGPSYEQY
TRBD1	TRBV15	TRBJ1-1	ATSRAGQGNTEAF
TRBD1	TRBV19	TRBJ1-6	ASSRQGTGGNSPLH
-	TRBV7-2	TRBJ2-4	ASSLAPGTYNIQY
-	TRBV7-9	TRBJ1-2	ASSLGQGKVSYT
TRBD1	TRBV18	TRBJ1-4	ASSPPGQGPGGEKLF
-	TRBV2	TRBJ2-7	ASFYLGQISYEQY
-	TRBV7-2	TRBJ2-5	ASSSLTWEQY
TRBD1	TRBV4-3	TRBJ2-6	ASSQAAGGAGANVLT
-	TRBV6-1	TRBJ1-1	ASSVGDGEMNTEAF
-	TRBV5-1	TRBJ2-3	ASSRDPQTDTQY
-	TRBV19	TRBJ2-1	ASSIREGEQF
-	TRBV18	TRBJ2-2	ASSPRLGNTGELF
-	TRBV29-1	TRBJ2-7	SVGQSYEQY
-	TRBV10-3	TRBJ1-4	AISESKGNGEKLF
TRBD2	TRBV4-2	TRBJ2-5	ASSQGTSGGPQETQY
-	TRBV29-1	TRBJ2-3	SVEAGVIDTQY
TRBD2	TRBV4-1	TRBJ2-7	ASSLRERGSGEQY
TRBD1	TRBV27	TRBJ1-4	ASSVTGGEKLF
TRBD2	TRBV6-5	TRBJ2-7	ASTGGRGSEQY
-	TRBV9	TRBJ1-6	ASSVARFNSPLH
-	TRBV6-5	TRBJ2-7	ASSYGGDRLSYEQY
TRBD1	TRBV5-6	TRBJ2-3	ASSLVVTGGSDTQY
-	TRBV10-3	TRBJ2-3	AIRGGSTGTDTQY
-	TRBV6-6	TRBJ1-6	ASSYGRGARDSPLH
-	TRBV18	TRBJ1-3	ASSPLLSSGNTIY
-	TRBV11-2	TRBJ2-7	ASSLERVNYEQY